What follows is one T cell receptor beta chain and its context. As yet, its antigen is unknown. Produced via immunoSEQ multiplex PCR; TCRdb's table is partial and in-frame only. The table lists approximately 69,000 clones, 88% of them singletons. The entry originates in a study of OX40 agonist ivuxolimab in advanced cancers. Overall study findings and caveats: The mean number of expanded clones was higher in CD8+ T cells than in CD4+. The antigens recognized by the expanded peripheral T cells, that is their antigen specificity, were not determined.

The clonotype comes from an adult with an advanced solid tumor such as melanoma, head and neck, liver or kidney cancer. The source was CD4+ or CD8+ T cells sorted from blood, collected in a trial of the OX40 agonist ivuxolimab.

CDR3 amino acids: CASSLGTGNTIYF. The CDR3 nucleotides read TGTGCCAGCAGCTTAGGGACAGGGAACACCATATATTTT. V is TRBV13 and J is TRBJ1-3; 7 bases agree with TRBD1. Trimming removed 0 bases from V and 7 bases from J; junction bases left unmatched: 0. The germline V gene encodes CDR1 PRHDT and CDR2 FYEKMQ (reference sequence). The CDR3 extends over 13 amino acids.